A single sample gave rise to the 19 T cell receptor beta chains below, sequenced in a study of T cells after yellow fever vaccination. One entry per CDR3 protein results from TCRdb running MiXCR on the 5' RACE reads. The sample holds around 500,000 distinct CDR3 sequences, 21% seen once. Sample: PBMCs, taken about 21 days after the first yellow fever vaccination. These receptors were obtained from a man younger than 35 who received the YFV17D yellow fever vaccine.

This clonotype has a handful of counts. The rearrangement uses TRBV12-3 or TRBV12-4 and TRBJ2-3; D gene ambiguous. Between the trimmed V and J ends, which lost 2 bases and 6 bases, there was a span of 12 bases. The CDR3 length is 14 residues. The CDR3 spells CASSLSTSPDTQYF. The CDR3, as DNA: TGTGCCAGCAGTTTATCGACAAGCCCCGATACGCAGTATTTT.

Here the CDR3 DNA reads TGTGCCAGCAGTACCGGGATAGGCTACGAGCAGTACTTC. This codes for CASSTGIGYEQYF. The chain uses TRBV6-2 or TRBV6-3 and TRBJ2-7, with TRBD2 as a possible D gene (5 bases). The V and J ends lost 5 bases and 3 bases respectively, with 11 bases between them. Germline V gives CDR1 MNHEY, CDR2 SVGEGT. CDR3 length equals 13 residues.

The CDR3 region is CSAIQGLYEQYV. In nucleotides, the CDR3 is TGCAGTGCTATTCAGGGTTTGTACGAGCAGTACGTC. V usage is TRBV20-1 and J usage is TRBJ2-7; TRBD1 is a possible D gene (5 bases). V was trimmed by 4 bases and J by 4 bases, leaving 11 bases between them. The CDR3 consists of 12 residues. The V gene's germline CDR1 is DFQATT and CDR2 SNEGSKA (reference sequence).

The V gene is TRBV11-2, the J gene TRBJ2-3; D is unclear. Trimming removed 8 bases at V and 5 bases at J, with 8 bases between. Germline CDR1 is SGHAT and CDR2 is FQNNGV. The length of the CDR3 is 11 residues. CDR3 amino acids: CASGSGDTQYF. DNA for the CDR3: TGTGCCAGCGGATCAGGAGATACGCAGTATTTT. The variable domain in full, with the rest retrieved from reference TRBV11-2 and TRBJ2-3, is EAGVAQSPRYKIIEKRQSVAFWCNPISGHATLYWYQQILGQGPKLLIQFQNNGVVDDSQLPKDRFSAERLKGVDSTLKIQPAKLEDSAVYLCASGSGDTQYFGPGTRLTVL.

The chain combines TRBV7-2 with TRBJ1-3; D remains unclear. Germline CDR1 is SGHTA and CDR2 is FQGNSA. This CDR3 is 12 amino acids long. V lost 5 bases and J lost 7, with 9 bases in between. The CDR3 loop is CASSPVGNTIYF. CDR3 DNA sequence: TGTGCCAGCAGCCCCGTTGGGAACACCATATATTTT.

This clonotype was seen a few times. The chain recombines TRBV10-1 with TRBJ2-1; D possibly matches TRBD1 or TRBD2 (6 bases each). CDR3 length: 18 amino acids. Germline V lookup: CDR1 WNHNN, CDR2 SYGVQD (reference sequence). Trimming pared 0 bases from V and 2 bases from J, leaving 17 bases between. The CDR3 reads CASSESMVLGGPYNEQFF. The CDR3 bases are TGCGCCAGCAGTGAGTCGATGGTTTTGGGGGGCCCCTACAATGAGCAGTTCTTC.

This clonotype was seen only a few times. The chain couples TRBV20-1 to TRBJ2-1; D unclear. Germline lookup yields CDR1 DFQATT and CDR2 SNEGSKA (reference sequence). The CDR3 totals 14 residues. V lost 0 bases, J lost 4 bases, and 10 bases lay in between. The CDR3 loop reads CSARDLLGYNEQFF. CDR3 sequence (DNA): TGCAGTGCTAGAGATCTTTTGGGGTACAATGAGCAGTTCTTC.

The table lists this clonotype with a count of one. CDR3 protein: CASSVGDSGPETQYF. In DNA, the CDR3 is TGTGCCAGCAGCGTAGGTGACAGCGGGCCAGAGACCCAGTACTTC. The chain combines TRBV9 with TRBJ2-5; TRBD2 is a possible D gene (6 bases). The CDR3 loop spans 15 amino acids. Trimming removed 0 bases at V and 4 bases at J, with 13 bases between. Germline V lookup: CDR1 SGDLS, CDR2 YYNGEE.

A few counts support this clonotype. The genes are TRBV3-1 and TRBJ2-1; possibly TRBD1 for D (5 bases). Trimming pared 3 bases from V and 8 bases from J, leaving 23 bases between. The CDR3 length is 17 residues. Germline V lookup: CDR1 LGHDT, CDR2 YNNKEL (reference sequence). The CDR3 bases are TGTGCCAGCAGCCACGTAAAAGGCAGGGCTTTTAGGGATGAGCAGTTCTTC. Its protein product is CASSHVKGRAFRDEQFF.

The chain joins TRBV10-2 to TRBJ2-3; 11 positions match TRBD2. V was pared by 7 bases and J by 3 bases, with 3 bases of the junction left unmatched. This CDR3 comprises 14 residues. Per the germline V gene, CDR1 is WSHSY and CDR2 is SAAADI. CDR3: CASKTSGTTDTQYF. The CDR3 nucleotides are TGCGCCAGCAAGACTAGCGGGACTACAGATACGCAGTATTTT.

The V and J genes are TRBV6-2 or TRBV6-3 and TRBJ2-7; D not certain. From germline, CDR1 is MNHEY and CDR2 SVGEGT. The ends were cut back, 8 bases at V and 2 bases at J, with 13 bases in the middle. The CDR3 consists of 13 residues. This CDR3 is CASSTGRTYEQYV. The CDR3 region has the DNA TGTGCCAGCTCGACCGGACGGACCTACGAGCAGTACGTC.

This clonotype was picked up a small number of times. The V and J genes are TRBV20-1 and TRBJ2-7, with unresolved D. CDR3 size: 11 residues. Germline CDR1 and CDR2: DFQATT and SNEGSKA (reference sequence). Trimming removed 3 bases from V and 2 bases from J, with 5 bases in between. The CDR3 sequence: CSASPPYEQYV. DNA for the CDR3: TGCAGTGCTAGCCCCCCCTACGAGCAGTACGTC.

The rearrangement uses TRBV5-1 and TRBJ2-3, with D perhaps TRBD2 (6 bases). Germline lookup yields CDR1 SGHRS and CDR2 YFSETQ. CDR3 length: 14 residues. The V end was cut by 3 bases, the J end by 2 bases, with 10 bases between. CDR3 nucleotides: TGCGCCAGCAGCTCGGGGGAGATCACAGATACGCAGTATTTT. It codes for CASSSGEITDTQYF.

The chain recombines TRBV20-1 with TRBJ1-2; D possibly corresponds to TRBD1 (5 bases). Germline loops: CDR1 DFQATT, CDR2 SNEGSKA (reference sequence). V lost 0 bases and J lost 7, with 9 bases in between. The CDR3 has 12 amino acids. The CDR3 loop reads CSAREGDRGYTF. CDR3 sequence (DNA): TGCAGTGCTAGAGAAGGGGACCGTGGCTACACCTTC.

The chain links TRBV10-3 to TRBJ2-1; 9 nucleotides line up with TRBD1. Germline V lookup: CDR1 ENHRY, CDR2 SYGVKD. The CDR3 contains 16 residues. Trimming cost V 2 bases and J 8 bases; bases outside gene matches: 10. In DNA form, the CDR3 reads TGTGCCATCAGTGAGGCAGACGGGACAGGGAGGCATGAGCAGTTCTTC. Translating it yields CAISEADGTGRHEQFF.

The chain couples TRBV7-9 to TRBJ1-4; 9 nucleotides line up with TRBD1. Germline V lookup: CDR1 SEHNR, CDR2 FQNEAQ (reference sequence). The CDR3 extends over 16 amino acids. The trim removed 5 bases at V and 8 bases at J, leaving 12 bases unmatched. The CDR3 region has the DNA TGTGCCAGCAGCACCGTTCGGGACAGGGTTTGGGAAAAACTGTTTTTT. This translates into CASSTVRDRVWEKLFF.

The chain links TRBV4-1 to TRBJ1-4, with no clear D. The germline gives CDR1 MGHRA, CDR2 YSYEKL. Trimming took 2 bases from V and 7 from J, leaving 20 bases between them. This CDR3 comprises 17 residues. This chain's CDR3 is CASSQLNRPEGSEKLFF. The CDR3 coding sequence is TGCGCCAGCAGCCAACTTAATAGACCCGAAGGCAGTGAAAAACTGTTTTTT.

The rearrangement uses TRBV6-1 and TRBJ2-2, with D uncertain. The V end was cut by 6 bases, the J end by 0 bases, with 8 bases between. The CDR3 extends over 14 amino acids. In germline, CDR1 is MNHNS, CDR2 SASEGT. CDR3: CASRQYTNTGELFF. CDR3 coding DNA: TGTGCCAGCAGGCAGTATACGAACACCGGGGAGCTGTTTTTT.

This clonotype has just a few counts. The genes are TRBV12-3 or TRBV12-4 and TRBJ1-1; D might be TRBD1 (5 bases). Trimming cost V 7 bases and J 3 bases, with 18 bases left between them. The CDR3 has 15 residues. The CDR3 sequence: CASTPHDRTYTEAFF. CDR3 coding DNA: TGTGCCAGCACCCCTCATGACAGAACTTACACTGAAGCTTTCTTT.